Shown below are 21 T cell receptor beta chains from a single sample sequenced in a study of OX40 agonist ivuxolimab in advanced cancers. Clones were sequenced by immunoSEQ multiplex PCR, and TCRdb holds only the in-frame ones, with some missing. The sample lists about 33,000 clones, approximately 88% occurring once. The material was CD4+ or CD8+ T cells sorted from blood, obtained in a trial of the OX40 agonist ivuxolimab. All receptors derive from an adult with an advanced solid tumor such as melanoma, head and neck, liver or kidney cancer.

The rearrangement links TRBV6-1 to TRBJ1-4, with D unresolved. The CDR3 has 14 amino acids. CDR1 MNHNS and CDR2 SASEGT come from the germline V gene. Trimming stripped 2 bases from V and 8 bases from J, with 12 bases between. The chain's CDR3 is CASSEIFRPEKLFF. The DNA for the CDR3 is TGTGCCAGCAGTGAAATATTCCGGCCCGAAAAACTGTTTTTT.

The J gene is TRBJ2-7, the V gene TRBV19; 8 bases align to TRBD1. V was clipped by 8 bases and J by 3 bases; unmatched bases: 0. The CDR3 runs 11 residues. Germline V gives CDR1 LNHDA, CDR2 SQIVND (reference sequence). The CDR3 DNA is TGTGCCAGTGGACAGGGCTACGAGCAGTACTTC. It encodes CASGQGYEQYF.

V is TRBV11-2 and J is TRBJ2-1; TRBD1 might be the D (6 bases). This CDR3 contains 15 residues. Trimming stripped 0 bases from V and 4 bases from J, with 10 bases between. CDR1 and CDR2 (germline): SGHAT, FQNNGV. CDR3 nucleotides: TGTGCCAGCAGCTTAGAGGACAGTCCTTACAATGAGCAGTTCTTC. Its translation: CASSLEDSPYNEQFF.

V gene TRBV19 combines with J gene TRBJ2-7; 8 nucleotides line up with TRBD1. CDR1 is LNHDA and CDR2 is SQIVND in the germline V gene (reference sequence). V dropped 3 bases and J dropped 3; count of bases not matched to a gene: 7. The CDR3 has 15 residues. CDR3 residues: CASSIARQGSYEQYF. The CDR3 DNA reads as TGTGCCAGTAGTATCGCCAGACAGGGGAGCTACGAGCAGTACTTC.

This rearrangement joins TRBV10-3 to TRBJ1-2; 8 bases align to TRBD1. This CDR3 spans 13 amino acids. CDR1 ENHRY and CDR2 SYGVKD come from the germline V gene. With 4 bases clipped from V and 4 bases from J, the junction kept 2 bases outside the gene matches. The CDR3 protein is CAISATGGYGYTF. CDR3 coding DNA: TGTGCCATCAGTGCTACAGGGGGCTATGGCTACACCTTC.

This rearrangement joins TRBV6-1 to TRBJ2-1; D might be TRBD1 (6 bases). V lost 4 bases and J 1 base, leaving 14 bases between the germline ends. The CDR3 length is 16 residues. The germline CDR1 and CDR2 sequences are MNHNS and SASEGT. CDR3 in amino acids: CASSVGIRGSYNEQFF. The CDR3 DNA sequence: TGTGCCAGCAGTGTAGGTATTAGGGGGTCCTACAATGAGCAGTTCTTC.

V is TRBV9 and J is TRBJ1-2; no clear D. V lost 0 bases, J lost 3 bases, and 9 bases lay in between. CDR1 and CDR2 (germline): SGDLS, YYNGEE. The CDR3 is made up of 14 amino acids. The CDR3 DNA follows: TGTGCCAGCAGCGTAGATGGCAGCGACTATGGCTACACCTTC. Translated, it gives CASSVDGSDYGYTF.

This chain links TRBV4-3 with TRBJ1-1; the D is unclear. V dropped 1 base and J dropped 3 bases, with 21 bases sitting between them. This CDR3 spans 18 amino acids. CDR1 LGHNA and CDR2 YSLEER come from the germline V gene. Here the CDR3 DNA reads TGCGCCAGCAGCCAAGGAGTAGGACCCCCCCCCGTTCACACTGAAGCTTTCTTT. Protein product: CASSQGVGPPPVHTEAFF.

DNA of the CDR3: TGTGCCAGCAGCTTACTAGCGGGGTACGAGCAGTACTTC. It specifies CASSLLAGYEQYF. The chain combines TRBV7-3 with TRBJ2-7; 9 bases are shared with TRBD2. CDR1 is SGHTA, CDR2 FQGTGA, per germline. Trimming at V came to 2 bases and at J to 4 bases, leaving 0 bases not matched to a gene. This CDR3 has 13 amino acids. The full variable domain, rest sourced from reference TRBV7-3 and TRBJ2-7, is GAGVSQTPSNKVTEKGKYVELRCDPISGHTALYWYRQSLGQGPEFLIYFQGTGAADDSGLPNDRFFAVRPEGSVSTLKIQRTERGDSAVYLCASSLLAGYEQYFGPGTRLTVT.

The sample holds one count of this clone. V gene TRBV7-6 combines with J gene TRBJ2-5, with D uncertain. The CDR3 loop spans 13 amino acids. CDR1 and CDR2 (germline): SGHVS, FNYEAQ. With 1 base removed from V and 2 bases from J, the gap between germline ends came to 5 bases. The CDR3 DNA reads TGTGCCAGCAGCTTAGGTAGACAAGAGACCCAGTACTTC. It codes for CASSLGRQETQYF.

This rearrangement joins TRBV7-3 to TRBJ2-7; D uncertain. The CDR3 loop spans 16 amino acids. Germline CDR1 and CDR2: SGHTA and FQGTGA. The V end was cut by 2 bases, the J end by 0 bases, with 14 bases between. CDR3 in amino acids: CASSLVPQHISYEQYF. CDR3 DNA: TGTGCCAGCAGCTTAGTCCCCCAACACATCTCCTACGAGCAGTACTTC.

This sequence joins TRBV4-3 and TRBJ2-7, with 10 bases lining up with TRBD1. The ends lost 6 bases at V and 1 base at J; junction bases unmatched: 9. Germline CDR1 and CDR2: LGHNA and YSLEER. The CDR3 is 16 amino acids. The CDR3 region is CASSFSGTGESYEQYF. The CDR3 region has the DNA TGCGCCAGCAGTTTTTCCGGGACAGGGGAGTCCTACGAGCAGTACTTC.

This chain links TRBV7-2 with TRBJ2-5, with D perhaps assigned TRBD1 or TRBD2 (5 bases each). Germline V CDR1 and CDR2: SGHTA, FQGNSA. The CDR3 has 15 residues. With 3 bases removed from V and 5 bases from J, the gap between germline ends came to 16 bases. CDR3 DNA: TGTGCCAGCAGCTTCGGCCGGGACCCGCAGGAGACCCAGTACTTC. Translating it yields CASSFGRDPQETQYF.

V is TRBV7-2 and J is TRBJ1-2; 9 bases line up with TRBD1. Trimming cost V 5 bases and J 2 bases; bases outside gene matches: 6. CDR1 and CDR2 from the germline V gene are SGHTA and FQGNSA. This CDR3 is built from 15 residues. CDR3 sequence (DNA): TGTGCCAGCAGCATCCCGGGACAGGGAAACTATGGCTACACCTTC. As protein: CASSIPGQGNYGYTF.

The chain couples TRBV4-1 to TRBJ1-2; D gene ambiguous. CDR1 and CDR2 (germline): MGHRA, YSYEKL. CDR3 length: 12 residues. Trimming took 1 base from V and 6 from J, leaving 6 bases between them. The CDR3 DNA sequence: TGCGCCAGCAGCCAAGGGGCGGATGGCTACACCTTC. It encodes CASSQGADGYTF.

The chain couples TRBV28 to TRBJ2-7; 7 bases align to TRBD1. Germline CDR1 is MDHEN and CDR2 is SYDVKM. With V trimmed by 2 bases and J by 0 bases, 7 bases remained unmatched. The CDR3 length is 16 residues. CDR3 in DNA: TGTGCCAGCAGTTTAGTTCCGACAGGGACCTCCTACGAGCAGTACTTC. Protein sequence: CASSLVPTGTSYEQYF.

As regards this clone: Other DNA sequences in this sample translate to the same CDR3. This chain links TRBV28 with TRBJ2-3; no reliable D call. Looked up from germline, CDR1 is MDHEN and CDR2 is SYDVKM. V lost 3 bases, J lost 0 bases, and 7 bases lay in between. This CDR3 region has 14 residues. CDR3 coding DNA: TGTGCCAGCAGTTTTCTAGAGAGCACAGATACGCAGTATTTT. Amino acid sequence: CASSFLESTDTQYF.

The chain combines TRBV7-6 with TRBJ2-7; no clear D. Germline assignment: CDR1 SGHVS and CDR2 FNYEAQ. This CDR3 has 15 residues. Trimming removed 1 base from V and 4 bases from J, with 14 bases in between. The CDR3 sequence: CASSLEAASTYEQYF. The CDR3 DNA sequence: TGTGCCAGCAGCTTAGAAGCCGCCTCTACTTACGAGCAGTACTTC.

This clone was picked up a small number of times. The V gene is TRBV19, the J gene TRBJ2-3, with 11 bases aligning to TRBD2. CDR3 length: 14 amino acids. From germline, CDR1 is LNHDA and CDR2 SQIVND (reference sequence). V shed 8 bases and J 6 bases; nucleotides not matched to a gene: 7. In DNA form, the CDR3 reads TGTGCCAGTGGCCTAGCGGGGGGAGCGGATACGCAGTATTTT. Translating gives CASGLAGGADTQYF.

This clone appeared a single time. The J gene is TRBJ2-1, the V gene TRBV30; 9 bases line up with TRBD1. V was pared by 3 bases and J by 3 bases, with 12 bases of the junction left unmatched. CDR1 and CDR2 from the germline V gene are GTSNPN and SVGIG (reference sequence). The CDR3 has 17 amino acids. For the CDR3, the DNA is TGTGCCTGGAGCCCCCGATGGGACAGGGTCCTCTACAATGAGCAGTTCTTC. It encodes CAWSPRWDRVLYNEQFF.

The rearrangement joins TRBV4-3 to TRBJ1-1, with TRBD1 as a possible D gene (5 bases). CDR3 length: 14 residues. Trimming took off 1 base at V and 0 bases at J, with 6 bases between the two ends. The germline CDR1 and CDR2 sequences are LGHNA and YSLEER. CDR3 sequence: CASSQATVNTEAFF. CDR3 nucleotide sequence: TGCGCCAGCAGCCAAGCGACAGTGAACACTGAAGCTTTCTTT.